Presented here are 25 T cell receptor beta chains from one specimen sequenced in a study of blood T cell repertoires in COVID-19. Profiling relied on immunoSEQ multiplex PCR, and the TCRdb table lists in-frame clones only, not all of them. The sample contains 250,000 to 350,000 clones, 84% of which appear only once. The sample comprised peripheral blood. Receptors originate from a human donor with COVID-19, enrolled during active disease. The donor label of this sample is uncertain.

As for this clone: The sample holds other DNA sequences that translate to the same CDR3. The chain is built from TRBV12-3 or TRBV12-4 and TRBJ2-7; 7 nucleotides align to TRBD1. The length of the CDR3 is 13 residues. V dropped 2 bases and J dropped 3; count of bases not matched to a gene: 1. This CDR3 reads CASSLRQGYEQYF. In DNA form, the CDR3 reads TGTGCCAGCAGTTTACGACAGGGCTACGAGCAGTACTTC.

The chain has TRBV27 and TRBJ2-4, with D possibly being TRBD1 (5 bases). The length of the CDR3 is 15 residues. Germline V gives CDR1 MNHEY, CDR2 SMNVEV (reference sequence). V was shortened by 1 base and J by 0 bases, with 7 bases between the two germline ends. The CDR3 sequence: CASSLLRGAKNIQYF. The CDR3 DNA follows: TGTGCCAGCAGTTTATTAAGGGGAGCCAAAAACATTCAGTACTTC.

V gene TRBV27 combines with J gene TRBJ1-1; D is unclear. Per the germline V gene, CDR1 is MNHEY and CDR2 is SMNVEV (reference sequence). Trimming removed 4 bases from V and 4 bases from J, with 10 bases in between. The CDR3 is 13 amino acids. The chain's CDR3 is CASSSGVTTEAFF. CDR3 nucleotide sequence: TGTGCCAGCAGTTCCGGGGTTACCACTGAAGCTTTCTTT.

This chain links TRBV11-2 with TRBJ2-7; D might be TRBD2 (6 bases). V lost 4 bases and J 2 bases, leaving 18 bases between the germline ends. The CDR3 contains 16 residues. Germline V gene lookup returns CDR1 SGHAT and CDR2 FQNNGV. The CDR3 DNA reads TGTGCCAGCAGCTCACGCCTGCGGGAATCGACCTACGAGCAGTACTTC. It codes for CASSSRLRESTYEQYF. The full variable domain, with the rest looked up from reference TRBV11-2 and TRBJ2-7, is EAGVAQSPRYKIIEKRQSVAFWCNPISGHATLYWYQQILGQGPKLLIQFQNNGVVDDSQLPKDRFSAERLKGVDSTLKIQPAKLEDSAVYLCASSSRLRESTYEQYFGPGTRLTVT.

The chain's CDR3 is CASSIPQGGEQYF. The CDR3 DNA follows: TGTGCCAGTAGTATACCCCAGGGAGGCGAGCAGTACTTC. The chain has TRBV19 and TRBJ2-7, with D perhaps TRBD2 (6 bases). The CDR3 totals 13 residues. CDR1 is LNHDA and CDR2 is SQIVND in the germline V gene (reference sequence). The V end lost 2 bases, the J end lost 6 bases, and 11 bases lay between the germline ends.

This clone has a single count. The gene calls are TRBV30 and TRBJ2-1; D is uncertain. The CDR3 spans 13 residues. The V gene's germline CDR1 is GTSNPN and CDR2 SVGIG (reference sequence). V shed 4 bases and J shed 4 bases, with 11 bases lying between them. CDR3 sequence (DNA): TGTGCCTGGAATGCACAGAGATACAATGAGCAGTTCTTC. Amino acid sequence: CAWNAQRYNEQFF.

This sequence joins TRBV30 and TRBJ1-5, with D possibly being TRBD1 (5 bases). V shed 3 bases and J shed 5 bases, with 11 bases lying between them. Germline lookup yields CDR1 GTSNPN and CDR2 SVGIG (reference sequence). The CDR3 has 13 amino acids. This CDR3 is CAWRAGVDQPQHF. CDR3 nucleotides: TGTGCCTGGAGGGCGGGGGTGGATCAGCCCCAGCATTTT. The entire variable domain, with the rest obtained from reference TRBV30 and TRBJ1-5, is as follows: SQTIHQWPATLVQPVGSPLSLECTVEGTSNPNLYWYRQAAGRGLQLLFYSVGIGQISSEVPQNLSASRPQDRQFILSSKKLLLSDSGFYLCAWRAGVDQPQHFGDGTRLSIL.

The genes are TRBV11-2 and TRBJ2-7; the match to TRBD2 covers 7 bases. Germline CDR1 SGHAT, CDR2 FQNNGV. CDR3 length equals 13 residues. V shed 7 bases, J shed 2 bases, and the junction held 5 bases outside the gene matches. The CDR3 DNA sequence: TGTGCCAGCAACCAACTAGCGACCTACGAGCAGTACTTC. Protein product: CASNQLATYEQYF. Using reference TRBV11-2 and TRBJ2-7 for the parts outside the CDR3, the full variable domain is EAGVAQSPRYKIIEKRQSVAFWCNPISGHATLYWYQQILGQGPKLLIQFQNNGVVDDSQLPKDRFSAERLKGVDSTLKIQPAKLEDSAVYLCASNQLATYEQYFGPGTRLTVT.

This rearrangement joins TRBV9 to TRBJ1-1, with D unclear. Germline assignment: CDR1 SGDLS and CDR2 YYNGEE. CDR3 size: 15 residues. The V end was cut by 0 bases, the J end by 9 bases, with 18 bases between. The CDR3 loop is CASSVGPPEGGQAFF. The CDR3 DNA reads TGTGCCAGCAGCGTAGGGCCCCCAGAGGGTGGGCAAGCTTTCTTT.

This rearrangement joins TRBV27 to TRBJ1-6; D not certain. V lost 3 bases and J 3 bases, leaving 3 bases between the germline ends. CDR3 length: 13 residues. CDR1 is MNHEY, CDR2 SMNVEV, per germline (reference sequence). The CDR3 loop reads CASSLSYNSPLHF. In DNA, the CDR3 is TGTGCCAGCAGTTTGAGCTATAATTCACCCCTCCACTTT.

This clone was observed a handful of times. The V and J genes are TRBV28 and TRBJ2-7, with a possible D match to TRBD1 (5 bases). Germline V gene sequence: CDR1 MDHEN, CDR2 SYDVKM. The CDR3 has 16 amino acids. The V and J ends lost 2 bases and 6 bases respectively, with 20 bases between them. This CDR3 reads CASSLDDSIIGSEQYF. DNA for the CDR3: TGTGCCAGCAGTTTAGATGACAGCATCATAGGGTCCGAGCAGTACTTC.

The chain is built from TRBV11-3 and TRBJ2-1, with D unresolved. CDR1 is SGHNT and CDR2 is YENEEA in the germline V gene. CDR3 length: 15 amino acids. The germline V and J ends were trimmed by 3 bases and 0 bases, with 9 bases remaining between them. CDR3 region: CASSFAGFSYNEQFF. The CDR3 coding sequence is TGTGCCAGCAGCTTCGCAGGCTTCTCCTACAATGAGCAGTTCTTC.

The rearrangement uses TRBV20-1 and TRBJ2-1; D remains ambiguous. The V gene lost 4 bases and the J gene lost 1 base, with 8 bases spanning the gap. The CDR3 covers 13 residues. CDR1 and CDR2 (germline): DFQATT, SNEGSKA (reference sequence). CDR3 in amino acids: CSAIEYSYNEQFF. The CDR3 coding sequence is TGCAGTGCTATTGAGTATTCCTACAATGAGCAGTTCTTC.

The chain has TRBV9 and TRBJ2-1; 10 bases align to TRBD2. CDR3 length equals 15 residues. In germline, CDR1 is SGDLS, CDR2 YYNGEE. The trim removed 2 bases at V and 4 bases at J, leaving 3 bases unmatched. The CDR3 nucleotides are TGTGCCAGCAGCGTTACTAGCGGGATGTACAATGAGCAGTTCTTC. As protein: CASSVTSGMYNEQFF.

This clone was found once. J is TRBJ1-5 and V is TRBV19; TRBD1 agrees at 9 bases. Trimming at V came to 3 bases and at J to 2 bases, leaving 11 bases not matched to a gene. The germline gives CDR1 LNHDA, CDR2 SQIVND (reference sequence). The CDR3 totals 18 residues. The CDR3: CASSILAIWTGGNQPQHF. CDR3 DNA sequence: TGTGCCAGTAGTATCCTCGCGATCTGGACAGGGGGCAATCAGCCCCAGCATTTT. The variable domain in full, with the rest retrieved from reference TRBV19 and TRBJ1-5, is DGGITQSPKYLFRKEGQNVTLSCEQNLNHDAMYWYRQDPGQGLRLIYYSQIVNDFQKGDIAEGYSVSREKKESFPLTVTSAQKNPTAFYLCASSILAIWTGGNQPQHFGDGTRLSIL.

This chain links TRBV29-1 with TRBJ1-1; D unresolved. V was cut by 8 bases and J by 1 base, with 8 bases left in between. CDR1 is SQVTM and CDR2 is ANQGSEA in the germline V gene. The CDR3 sequence is 11 residues long. The CDR3 nucleotides are TGCAGCTATAACACGAACACTGAAGCTTTCTTT. Its protein is CSYNTNTEAFF.

The chain has TRBV11-3 and TRBJ2-5; the match to TRBD2 covers 9 bases. The CDR3 is made up of 15 amino acids. J gave up 4 bases and V 5 bases, and 8 bases lay outside the gene matches. Germline-derived CDR1 and CDR2 are SGHNT and YENEEA. The CDR3 DNA is TGTGCCAGCAGCGAGGCTAGCGGGAACGGAGAGACCCAGTACTTC. Protein product: CASSEASGNGETQYF.

The chain uses TRBV28 and TRBJ1-1; D is ambiguous. The germline gives CDR1 MDHEN, CDR2 SYDVKM. There are 18 residues in the CDR3. V was shortened by 3 bases and J by 1 base, with 21 bases between the two germline ends. CDR3 sequence: CASSLGAPAIIKNTEAFF. DNA for the CDR3: TGTGCCAGCAGTTTGGGCGCCCCCGCTATAATCAAGAACACTGAAGCTTTCTTT.

The rearrangement uses TRBV27 and TRBJ2-7; the D is unclear. This CDR3 has 12 amino acids. Looked up from germline, CDR1 is MNHEY and CDR2 is SMNVEV (reference sequence). V gave up 3 bases and J gave up 7 bases, with 10 bases separating them. The CDR3 protein is CASSFRLGEQYF. DNA of the CDR3: TGTGCCAGCAGTTTTCGGCTCGGGGAGCAGTACTTC.

The J gene is TRBJ2-1, the V gene TRBV19, with a tentative D call TRBD1 (5 bases). The CDR3 has 16 amino acids. The germline gives CDR1 LNHDA, CDR2 SQIVND (reference sequence). The V and J ends lost 3 bases and 6 bases respectively, with 18 bases between them. The CDR3 sequence is CASSIVLGASVNEQFF. DNA for the CDR3: TGTGCCAGTAGTATTGTTTTAGGGGCATCGGTCAATGAGCAGTTCTTC.

The V gene is TRBV27, the J gene TRBJ1-6, with 9 nucleotides matching TRBD1. The CDR3 spans 15 residues. Germline V gene lookup returns CDR1 MNHEY and CDR2 SMNVEV (reference sequence). Losses at the gene ends were 2 bases for V and 10 bases for J; bases not matched to a gene: 6. This CDR3 reads CASSLDETGGSPLHF. The CDR3 coding sequence is TGTGCCAGCAGTTTAGACGAGACAGGGGGATCACCCCTCCACTTT.

Comments on this clone: At one boundary the junction diverges from the germline segment, which might be a read error. The chain employs TRBV7-9 and TRBJ2-7; 9 bases map to TRBD1. The germline CDR1 and CDR2 sequences are SEHNR and FQNEAQ (reference sequence). CDR3 length: 14 amino acids. Here the CDR3 reads CASSGEGLRDRVLF. The DNA for the CDR3 is TGTGCCAGCAGCGGAGAGGGATTGCGGGACAGGGTTCTCTTC.

This chain connects TRBV9 to TRBJ2-2, with D possibly TRBD1 on 6 matching bases. Trimming removed 4 bases at V and 4 bases at J, with 14 bases between. Germline-derived CDR1 and CDR2 are SGDLS and YYNGEE. This CDR3 is built from 15 residues. The CDR3 protein is CASSTRDTLTGELFF. In DNA, the CDR3 is TGTGCCAGCAGCACCCGGGACACCCTCACCGGGGAGCTGTTTTTT.

The J gene is TRBJ1-6, the V gene TRBV5-1; D unclear. From germline, CDR1 is SGHRS and CDR2 YFSETQ. Trimming shortened V by 4 bases and J by 8 bases, and 13 bases separated the two germline ends. The CDR3 covers 14 residues. This CDR3 is CASSLTEFDSPLHF. The CDR3 nucleotides are TGCGCCAGCAGCCTGACGGAGTTTGATTCACCCCTCCACTTT.

The V and J genes are TRBV6-1 and TRBJ1-1; perhaps TRBD1 as D (5 bases). Per the germline V gene, CDR1 is MNHNS and CDR2 is SASEGT. There are 14 residues in the CDR3. The V end lost 2 bases, the J end lost 4 bases, and 11 bases lay between the germline ends. The CDR3 region has the DNA TGTGCCAGCAGTGAATTAGGGGTGAGCACTGAAGCTTTCTTT. Protein product: CASSELGVSTEAFF.